The 20 T cell receptor beta chains given below trace back to one sample, sequenced in a study of T cells in Graves' hyperthyroidism and ophthalmopathy (dated by TCRdb to between 2018 and 2021). Receptors were amplified or captured by multiplex PCR. TCRdb names Illumina HiSeq 2000 as the instrument used. Amplification of TCR beta CDR3 regions was carried out from RNA transcripts. The first round of RT-PCR for the TCR CDR3 was performed with the HTBI primer set and the Qiagen OneStep RT-PCR kit. TCRdb reanalyzed the raw reads on its own, using fastp at Q25 for trimming and MiXCR for clone calling, and kept in-frame beta chains. Each CDR3 protein gets just one entry, which takes the most common genes and DNA from the rows behind it. For this sample there are approximately 560,000 distinct CDR3 sequences; around a sixth appear just once. The ten largest clones add up to about 7% of the sample. The specimen sequenced was blood. These receptors were taken from a woman in her twenties or thirties with Graves' hyperthyroidism.

This clonotype came up many times. This chain joins TRBV7-9 and TRBJ2-1; a possible D gene is TRBD2 (6 bases). Trimming took off 4 bases at V and 9 bases at J, with 13 bases between the two ends. The germline CDR1 and CDR2 sequences are SEHNR and FQNEAQ (reference sequence). This CDR3 region has 13 residues. CDR3 bases: TGTGCCAGCAGCTCGGGCGGGATGATTGAGCAGTTCTTC. Translating gives CASSSGGMIEQFF.

This clonotype was seen more than once but under ten times. The chain combines TRBV7-9 with TRBJ1-1; D gene unclear. Germline lookup yields CDR1 SEHNR and CDR2 FQNEAQ (reference sequence). The CDR3 runs to 15 residues. V was shortened by 5 bases and J by 1 base, with 14 bases between the two germline ends. CDR3 loop: CASSQTPNPNTEAFF. The CDR3 region has the DNA TGTGCCAGCAGCCAAACCCCGAACCCGAACACTGAAGCTTTCTTT.

V and J are TRBV4-2 and TRBJ2-1; TRBD2 matches at 10 bases. The CDR3 is 16 residues long. Trimming at V came to 0 bases and at J to 5 bases, leaving 4 bases not matched to a gene. Germline V gene lookup returns CDR1 LGHNA and CDR2 YNFKEQ. The CDR3 loop is CASSQEGTSANNEQFF. The DNA for the CDR3 is TGTGCCAGCAGCCAAGAAGGGACTAGCGCGAACAATGAGCAGTTCTTC.

The chain employs TRBV5-4 and TRBJ2-7; no clear D gene. Germline-derived CDR1 and CDR2 are SGHNT and YYREEE (reference sequence). V lost 4 bases, J lost 0 bases, and 14 bases lay in between. This CDR3 comprises 15 residues. CDR3 sequence: CASSTSLRSSYEQYF. CDR3 coding DNA: TGTGCCAGCAGCACTTCGTTGAGAAGCTCCTACGAGCAGTACTTC.

This clonotype was picked up a small number of times. V is TRBV18 and J is TRBJ1-1; weak D call: TRBD1 (5 bases). Germline loops: CDR1 KGHSH, CDR2 LQKENI. The CDR3 runs to 14 residues. V lost 7 bases and J lost 3, with 15 bases in between. The CDR3 loop reads CASFTGGGDTEAFF. The CDR3 coding sequence is TGTGCCAGCTTCACCGGGGGGGGGGACACTGAAGCTTTCTTT. Based on the CDR3 plus reference TRBV18 and TRBJ1-1, the full variable domain is NAGVMQNPRHLVRRRGQEARLRCSPMKGHSHVYWYRQLPEEGLKFMVYLQKENIIDESGMPKERFSAEFPKEGPSILRIQQVVRGDSAAYFCASFTGGGDTEAFFGQGTRLTVV.

This clonotype was seen repeatedly, ten times or more. The chain combines TRBV11-2 with TRBJ2-1; no reliable D call. Trimming shortened V by 1 base and J by 1 base, and 8 bases separated the two germline ends. In germline, CDR1 is SGHAT, CDR2 FQNNGV. This CDR3 comprises 15 residues. The CDR3 coding sequence is TGTGCCAGCAGCTTAGCGTCCGGTTCCTACAATGAGCAGTTCTTC. Translation: CASSLASGSYNEQFF.

V gene TRBV6-5 combines with J gene TRBJ2-1; D is possibly TRBD1 (5 bases). Trimming removed 0 bases at V and 4 bases at J, with 13 bases between. The germline gives CDR1 MNHEY, CDR2 SVGAGI. This CDR3 comprises 16 residues. Written as DNA, the CDR3 is TGTGCCAGCAGTTACTCGCACCCACAGGAATACAATGAGCAGTTCTTC. It specifies CASSYSHPQEYNEQFF.

This clonotype was counted only a few times. The chain has TRBV3-1 and TRBJ2-7; D unresolved. This CDR3 has 13 residues. CDR1 and CDR2 from the germline V gene are LGHDT and YNNKEL (reference sequence). V lost 0 bases and J 2 bases, leaving 5 bases between the germline ends. The CDR3 DNA is TGTGCCAGCAGCCAAGAAACGGCCTACGAGCAGTACTTC. Encoded protein: CASSQETAYEQYF.

This clonotype was picked up many times. The chain recombines TRBV12-3 or TRBV12-4 with TRBJ2-5, with 11 nucleotides matching TRBD2. The length of the CDR3 is 16 residues. The ends lost 0 bases at V and 5 bases at J; junction bases unmatched: 5. CDR3 DNA: TGTGCCAGCAGTTTAGCTAGCGGGAGGGCCTTGGAGACCCAGTACTTC. The encoded protein is CASSLASGRALETQYF.

This clonotype was counted a few times. This sequence joins TRBV20-1 and TRBJ2-1; 7 bases are shared with TRBD1. The CDR3 covers 12 residues. J was trimmed by 6 bases and V by 6 bases; bases with no gene match: 5. CDR1 DFQATT and CDR2 SNEGSKA come from the germline V gene (reference sequence). The CDR3 nucleotides read TGCAGTGCAGGGGGCCTTACCAATGAGCAGTTCTTC. Translation: CSAGGLTNEQFF.

The genes are TRBV30 and TRBJ1-2, with 10 positions matching TRBD1. The CDR3 loop spans 16 amino acids. The junction had 11 bases not matched to a gene; V was cut back by 2 bases and J by 5 bases. Germline V lookup: CDR1 GTSNPN, CDR2 SVGIG (reference sequence). The CDR3 region is CAWSSTGGPHIYGYTF. The CDR3 bases are TGTGCCTGGAGTTCGACAGGGGGCCCCCATATATATGGCTACACCTTC.

There are many counts of this clonotype. The chain employs TRBV6-1 and TRBJ1-1; 11 bases line up with TRBD1. Germline V CDR1 and CDR2: MNHNS, SASEGT. V dropped 6 bases and J dropped 1; count of bases not matched to a gene: 7. The CDR3 runs to 16 residues. This CDR3 is CASSPWTGGANTEAFF. CDR3 nucleotides: TGTGCCAGCAGCCCATGGACAGGGGGCGCGAACACTGAAGCTTTCTTT.

The chain couples TRBV19 to TRBJ1-1, with D perhaps TRBD1 (5 bases). The CDR3 contains 12 residues. CDR1 LNHDA and CDR2 SQIVND come from the germline V gene (reference sequence). Trimming cost V 5 bases and J 8 bases, with 12 bases left between them. This CDR3 reads CASSRDSGEAFF. CDR3 sequence (DNA): TGTGCCAGTAGTCGAGACAGCGGCGAAGCTTTCTTT.

This clonotype was seen repeatedly, ten times or more. The V gene is TRBV20-1, the J gene TRBJ2-7, with D perhaps being TRBD1 or TRBD2 (5 bases each). V dropped 3 bases and J dropped 7 bases, with 19 bases sitting between them. Looked up from germline, CDR1 is DFQATT and CDR2 is SNEGSKA (reference sequence). The CDR3 is 14 amino acids. This CDR3 is CSASPGPGGREQYF. CDR3 sequence (DNA): TGCAGTGCTAGTCCCGGCCCTGGGGGTCGAGAGCAGTACTTC.

Only a few counts were recorded for this clonotype. The rearrangement joins TRBV5-6 to TRBJ2-2; 13 nucleotides agree with TRBD2. The germline V gene encodes CDR1 SGHDT and CDR2 YYEEEE. V lost 2 bases and J lost 8; bases outside the gene matches: 6. The CDR3 consists of 16 residues. This CDR3 reads CASSFTGLAGAGELFF. In DNA, the CDR3 is TGTGCCAGCAGCTTCACCGGACTAGCGGGAGCGGGGGAGCTGTTTTTT.

In its sample, this clonotype was seen a few times. The chain is built from TRBV5-6 and TRBJ2-2; TRBD2 might be the D (6 bases). V was trimmed by 4 bases and J by 2 bases, leaving 12 bases between them. The CDR3 runs 15 residues. The germline V gene has CDR1 SGHDT and CDR2 YYEEEE. CDR3 in amino acids: CASSDLAENTGELFF. CDR3 DNA sequence: TGTGCCAGCAGCGACTTAGCGGAAAACACCGGGGAGCTGTTTTTT.

The chain links TRBV2 to TRBJ2-3, with 9 nucleotides matching TRBD2. J gave up 4 bases and V 4 bases, and 9 bases lay outside the gene matches. From germline, CDR1 is SNHLY and CDR2 FYNNEI. The CDR3 totals 16 residues. This CDR3 is CASSVWAGGPSDTQYF. As DNA, the CDR3 is TGTGCCAGCAGTGTCTGGGCGGGAGGGCCGTCAGATACGCAGTATTTT. Variable domain in full (rest from reference TRBV2 and TRBJ2-3): EPEVTQTPSHQVTQMGQEVILRCVPISNHLYFYWYRQILGQKVEFLVSFYNNEISEKSEIFDDQFSVERPDGSNFTLKIRSTKLEDSAMYFCASSVWAGGPSDTQYFGPGTRLTVL.

At least ten counts were recorded for this clonotype. This chain uses TRBV12-3 or TRBV12-4 with TRBJ2-1; 7 positions match TRBD2. This CDR3 has 16 amino acids. Trimming took 3 bases from V and 2 from J; bases not matched to a gene: 7. CDR3 sequence (DNA): TGTGCCAGCAGTTTGAATCCCAGCGGGACCTACAATGAGCAGTTCTTC. The encoded protein is CASSLNPSGTYNEQFF.

This clonotype was recorded many times. This chain links TRBV18 with TRBJ1-5, with TRBD1 matching over 7 bases. Germline CDR1 and CDR2: KGHSH and LQKENI. The CDR3 covers 14 residues. V dropped 4 bases and J dropped 5; count of bases not matched to a gene: 5. As DNA, the CDR3 is TGTGCCAGCTCACAGGGGGCTCGAGATCAGCCCCAGCATTTT. This sequence encodes CASSQGARDQPQHF.

In regard to this clonotype: This may come from a read error, since a much larger clone is one base off. The chain couples TRBV29-1 to TRBJ2-5, with 10 bases matching TRBD2. In germline, CDR1 is SQVTM, CDR2 ANQGSEA. The length of the CDR3 is 15 residues. V lost 4 bases, J lost 5 bases, and 10 bases stayed unmatched. In nucleotides, the CDR3 is TGCAGCGTTGCGAGTCGGACTAGCGGCCATGAGACCCAGTACTTC. Its translation is CSVASRTSGHETQYF.